This TCR beta chain was identified in a study of blood T cell repertoires in COVID-19. The germline V gene encodes CDR1 KGHSH and CDR2 LQKENI. This CDR3 contains 14 residues. The ends lost 2 bases at V and 7 bases at J; junction bases unmatched: 6. In the authors' methods: Estimation of nucleated cell counts was performed using reference gene primer amplification. Assay used: immunoSEQ multiplex PCR; TCRdb lists only in-frame clones, some missing. V and J calls and clone size follow that table, whereas D and trimming were derived from the DNA. The table records approximately 180,000 clones, roughly 87% of them present only once.

The sequence was obtained from a human donor with acute COVID-19. The donor label of this sample is uncertain. The V and J genes are TRBV18 and TRBJ2-5; the match to TRBD2 covers 8 bases. Sequenced input: PBMCs or T cells enriched from blood (not recorded which). In DNA, the CDR3 is TGTGCCAGCTCACCAGACGGGGGGGTCCGGACCCAGTACTTC. Encoded protein: CASSPDGGVRTQYF.